This TCR beta chain was observed in a study of blood T cell repertoires in COVID-19 (dated by TCRdb to the early 2020s). Study-level background: Collaborator samples came from the United States, Italy and Spain and covered acute and convalescent phases of COVID-19. The material from the prospective study consisted of cDNA or gDNA derived from T cells, B-cell-depleted T cells, or PBMCs. The dataset comprised deeply sampled blood TCRbeta repertoires from subjects exposed to, actively infected with, or recovered from COVID-19. The repertoires were released in a freely available public database intended as a resource for research on the immune response to SARS-CoV-2. Samples came from the ongoing ImmuneRACE study (first 160 participants) plus 1,254 subjects from 6 global collaborators. Sample metadata almost always included a de-identified subject ID, COVID-19 status, age in years and sex. Where HLA class I and class II types were available, the types were taken from metadata supplied by the sample provider, not from assay-based typing.

V is clipped by 3 bases and J by 2 bases, and the sequence between their germline boundaries is 11 bases long. Counted from cysteine to phenylalanine, this CDR3 has 15 amino acids. Of the read, only the CDR3 DNA is kept; its 45 bases are in frame from base 1. Based on the germline V gene (reference sequence), the CDR1 and CDR2 sequences are SEHNR and FQNEAQ. TCRbeta CDR3 regions were amplified from genomic DNA by means of the immunoSEQ Assay, a bias-controlled multiplex PCR. For the original study's pipeline: Within the assay, amplification of reference gene primers was used to estimate how many nucleated cells each sample contained. To quantify the absolute abundance of each unique TCRbeta CDR3 rearrangement, sequence reads were collapsed and filtered. Productive Simpson clonality was computed per sample as the square root of Simpson's diversity index over productive rearrangements. As stored in TCRdb, this immuneACCESS dataset retains in-frame rearrangements with V and J assigned. A fraction of the clones does not appear; measured against another copy, unresolved V genes explain less than half of the discrepancy, and the remainder lacks a known reason. Clone size and V and J calls were adopted from that table, with D and trimming inferred from the DNA. This sample has approximately 400,000 clones in its table, and 80% to 95% of those were observed once. The top ten clones comprise 0.7% to 0.95% of the sample.

Participants in the prospective study were enrolled through a virtual design, were aged about 18 to 90 years, and lived in 24 United States geographic areas. In the prospective study, participants were assigned to cohorts based on the clinical history participants reported in a screening survey and a study questionnaire. Exposed participants were defined as having been in contact with someone with a PCR-confirmed or clinician-diagnosed COVID-19 case within 2 weeks of study entry. In the prospective study, mobile phlebotomists collected whole blood, serum and a nasopharyngeal or oropharyngeal swab from each participant. Participants in the prospective study had the option to provide additional blood draws and questionnaires over a roughly 2-month period. Before DNA extraction, blood samples from the prospective study were shipped at room temperature or frozen. Study-level results and caveats: The quantity of clinical and demographic metadata differed by source and by participant and was supplied without curation.

Turning to this clone: Which antigen it targets is not known. No clone much larger than this one lies a single base away; base qualities are absent.

Recombination connected TRBV7-9 to TRBJ2-1; the D gene remains uncertain. Sequencing input: PBMCs or T cells enriched from blood (not recorded which). This TCR was sampled from a woman in her forties who had been exposed to COVID-19. CDR3 sequence: CASSFAQVPYNEQFF. The nucleotides are TGTGCCAGCAGCTTTGCACAAGTCCCCTACAATGAGCAGTTCTTC.